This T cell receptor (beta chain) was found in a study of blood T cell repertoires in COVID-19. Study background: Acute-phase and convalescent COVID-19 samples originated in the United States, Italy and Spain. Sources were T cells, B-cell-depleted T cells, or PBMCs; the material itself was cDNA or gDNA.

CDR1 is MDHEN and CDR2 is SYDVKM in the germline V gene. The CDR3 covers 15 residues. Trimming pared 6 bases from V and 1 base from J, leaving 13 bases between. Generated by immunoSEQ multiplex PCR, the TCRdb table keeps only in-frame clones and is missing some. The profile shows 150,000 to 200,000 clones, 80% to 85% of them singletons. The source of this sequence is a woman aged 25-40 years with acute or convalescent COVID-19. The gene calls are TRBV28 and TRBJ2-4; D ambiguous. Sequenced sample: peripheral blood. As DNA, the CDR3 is TGTGCCAGCAGCCCCTCTTCGAGTGCCAAAAACATTCAGTACTTC. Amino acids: CASSPSSSAKNIQYF.